This T cell receptor (beta chain) was sequenced in a study of cytotoxic CD8 clonotypes in ibrutinib-treated CLL. Per germline, CDR1 MNHEY and CDR2 SMNVEV (reference sequence). The CDR3 has 16 amino acids. The junction had 5 bases not matched to a gene; V was cut back by 4 bases and J by 2 bases. Assay used: immunoSEQ multiplex PCR; TCRdb lists only in-frame clones, some missing. The sample contains 300,000 to 350,000 clones, almost 80% of which appear only once. Sample: PBMCs, taken before ibrutinib treatment. The source is a human donor with chronic lymphocytic leukemia. V gene TRBV27 combines with J gene TRBJ2-7; 13 bases fit TRBD2. The CDR3 protein is CASSYLGLAGTYEQYF. The CDR3 DNA reads TGTGCCAGCAGTTACCTGGGACTAGCGGGAACCTACGAGCAGTACTTC.